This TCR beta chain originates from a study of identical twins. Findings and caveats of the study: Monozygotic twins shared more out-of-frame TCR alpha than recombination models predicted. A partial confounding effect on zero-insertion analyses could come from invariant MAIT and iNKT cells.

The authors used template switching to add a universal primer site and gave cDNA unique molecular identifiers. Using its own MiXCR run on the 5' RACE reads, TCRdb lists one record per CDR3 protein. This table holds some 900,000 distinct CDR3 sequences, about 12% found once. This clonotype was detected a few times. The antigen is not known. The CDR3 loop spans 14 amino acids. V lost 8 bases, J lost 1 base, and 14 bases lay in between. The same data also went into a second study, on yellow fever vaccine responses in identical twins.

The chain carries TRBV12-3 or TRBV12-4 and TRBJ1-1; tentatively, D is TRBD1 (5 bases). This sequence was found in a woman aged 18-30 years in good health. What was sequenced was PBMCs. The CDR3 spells CASGIGTQNTEAFF. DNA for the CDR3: TGTGCCAGCGGAATTGGGACCCAGAACACTGAAGCTTTCTTT.